The 21 T cell receptor beta chains reported below all come from one sample, sequenced in a study of cytomegalovirus exposure and HLA in healthy donors. The PCR used 60 Vbeta and 13 Jbeta primers. Data came from immunoSEQ multiplex PCR; TCRdb stores just in-frame clones and leaves some out. The sample carries 100,000 to 150,000 clones, nearly 80% recorded once. What was sequenced was PBMCs. The source is a woman in her thirties or forties in good health and CMV-seronegative.

The sample holds a few counts of this clone. Other DNA sequences in this sample translate to the same CDR3. V usage is TRBV9 and J usage is TRBJ1-3, with D perhaps matching TRBD1 (5 bases). The CDR3 loop spans 17 amino acids. Looked up from germline, CDR1 is SGDLS and CDR2 is YYNGEE. Trimming cost V 0 bases and J 0 bases, with 13 bases left between them. CDR3 DNA: TGTGCCAGCAGCGTAGCTGGGGGACTGAACTCTGGAAACACCATATATTTT. Protein sequence: CASSVAGGLNSGNTIYF.

The table lists this clone with a few counts. This sequence joins TRBV9 and TRBJ2-1; D might be TRBD2 (6 bases). CDR3 length: 15 residues. Trimming cost V 0 bases and J 5 bases, with 12 bases left between them. Germline V gene sequence: CDR1 SGDLS, CDR2 YYNGEE. In DNA, the CDR3 is TGTGCCAGCAGCGTAGGTCACGCGGGGCACAATGAGCAGTTCTTC. This gives the protein CASSVGHAGHNEQFF. Full variable domain (remainder filled in from reference TRBV9 and TRBJ2-1): DSGVTQTPKHLITATGQRVTLRCSPRSGDLSVYWYQQSLDQGLQFLIQYYNGEERAKGNILERFSAQQFPDLHSELNLSSLELGDSALYFCASSVGHAGHNEQFFGPGTRLTVL.

This clone was observed once. V and J are TRBV2 and TRBJ2-1; TRBD2 agrees at 8 bases. Per the germline V gene, CDR1 is SNHLY and CDR2 is FYNNEI. V trimming: 7 bases; J trimming: 8 bases; junction bases outside the gene matches: 7. The CDR3 extends over 13 amino acids. In DNA, the CDR3 is TGTGCCAGCAATGTGTGGCGGGGGGATGAGCAGTTCTTC. Protein sequence: CASNVWRGDEQFF.

V usage is TRBV6-6 and J usage is TRBJ2-1, with 7 positions matching TRBD2. The trim removed 2 bases at V and 5 bases at J, leaving 3 bases unmatched. The CDR3 sequence is 14 residues long. The germline V gene encodes CDR1 MNHNY and CDR2 SVGAGI (reference sequence). As DNA, the CDR3 is TGTGCCAGCAGTTACGGGGGGACTAACAATGAGCAGTTCTTC. Its protein is CASSYGGTNNEQFF.

The J gene is TRBJ2-7, the V gene TRBV5-6, with 8 bases fitting TRBD2. Germline lookup yields CDR1 SGHDT and CDR2 YYEEEE. J gave up 5 bases and V 0 bases, and 10 bases lay outside the gene matches. CDR3 length equals 16 residues. CDR3 loop: CASSLEVAGPFHEQYF. The CDR3, as DNA: TGTGCCAGCAGCTTGGAGGTAGCGGGGCCTTTTCACGAGCAGTACTTC.

This clone was observed a few times. CDR3 in DNA: TGCGCCAGCAGCTTGAGACTAGCGGGAGGTGGTTACAATGAGCAGTTCTTC. This encodes CASSLRLAGGGYNEQFF. The rearrangement links TRBV4-1 to TRBJ2-1, with 13 bases matching TRBD2. The CDR3 has 17 residues. CDR1 MGHRA and CDR2 YSYEKL come from the germline V gene. V trimming: 5 bases; J trimming: 4 bases; junction bases outside the gene matches: 8.

This chain connects TRBV6-1 to TRBJ2-1; 13 bases align to TRBD2. Germline CDR1 and CDR2: MNHNS and SASEGT. There are 15 residues in the CDR3. V dropped 4 bases and J dropped 10; count of bases not matched to a gene: 7. The CDR3 sequence is CASSALLAGGQEQFF. DNA of the CDR3: TGTGCCAGCAGTGCCTTACTAGCGGGAGGGCAAGAGCAGTTCTTC.

V is TRBV25-1 and J is TRBJ2-4; no clear D. Near its end, the DNA agrees better with TRBJ2-7, so the J call may be wrong. Per germline, CDR1 MGHDK and CDR2 SYGVNS. The CDR3 spans 11 residues. The CDR3: CASSEKYEQYF. The CDR3 DNA sequence: TGTGCCAGCAGTGAGAAGTACGAGCAGTACTTC.

This chain links TRBV25-1 with TRBJ2-7; no clear D. V was trimmed by 5 bases and J by 3 bases, leaving 2 bases between them. The CDR3 spans 10 residues. Germline assignment: CDR1 MGHDK and CDR2 SYGVNS. The CDR3 loop is CASSLYEQYF. As DNA, the CDR3 is TGTGCCAGCAGTCTCTACGAGCAGTACTTC.

This rearrangement joins TRBV19 to TRBJ2-7; D is perhaps TRBD1 (7 bases). V dropped 0 bases and J dropped 5 bases, with 8 bases sitting between them. CDR3 length equals 13 residues. Germline V lookup: CDR1 LNHDA, CDR2 SQIVND (reference sequence). In nucleotides, the CDR3 is TGTGCCAGTAGTATAGACAGGGGGGACGAGCAGTACTTC. As protein: CASSIDRGDEQYF.

J is TRBJ2-4 and V is TRBV7-6; D remains unclear. The CDR3 loop spans 14 amino acids. Germline CDR1 and CDR2: SGHVS and FNYEAQ. The V gene lost 3 bases and the J gene lost 2 bases, with 8 bases spanning the gap. The CDR3 DNA is TGTGCCAGCAGCTTGGGTGGGCCCAAAAACATTCAGTACTTC. Translating gives CASSLGGPKNIQYF.

As DNA, the CDR3 is TGTGCCAGCAGAGGGGACACAGGGACCGGTTCACCCCTCCACTTT. Translation gives CASRGDTGTGSPLHF. The V gene is TRBV2, the J gene TRBJ1-6; TRBD1 is a possible D gene (6 bases). Germline V gene lookup returns CDR1 SNHLY and CDR2 FYNNEI. V was shortened by 6 bases and J by 9 bases, with 18 bases between the two germline ends. The CDR3 is 15 amino acids.

The sample holds a few counts of this clone. V usage is TRBV28 and J usage is TRBJ1-4; D remains ambiguous. The V and J ends lost 5 bases and 0 bases respectively, with 13 bases between them. Per germline, CDR1 MDHEN and CDR2 SYDVKM. The CDR3 sequence is 16 residues long. The CDR3 coding sequence is TGTGCCAGCAGTCTCTTATTCAGTGCAACTAATGAAAAACTGTTTTTT. This translates into CASSLLFSATNEKLFF. The full variable domain, in which reference TRBV28 and TRBJ1-4 provide the parts outside the CDR3, is DVKVTQSSRYLVKRTGEKVFLECVQDMDHENMFWYRQDPGLGLRLIYFSYDVKMKEKGDIPEGYSVSREKKERFSLILESASTNQTSMYLCASSLLFSATNEKLFFGSGTQLSVL.

This sequence joins TRBV6-1 and TRBJ2-7; TRBD1 is a possible D gene (9 bases). The ends were cut back, 3 bases at V and 6 bases at J, with 21 bases in the middle. The germline CDR1 and CDR2 sequences are MNHNS and SASEGT. The length of the CDR3 is 16 residues. This CDR3 is CASSEPGQGLVSEQYF. CDR3 sequence (DNA): TGTGCCAGCAGTGAGCCGGGACAGGGACTAGTGAGCGAGCAGTACTTC.

This sequence joins TRBV18 and TRBJ2-6; 10 positions agree with TRBD1. The CDR3 is made up of 18 amino acids. J lost 2 bases, V lost 6 bases, and 10 bases had no gene match. In germline, CDR1 is KGHSH, CDR2 LQKENI. CDR3 amino acids: CASSQRTGGIAGANVLTF. In DNA, the CDR3 is TGTGCCAGCTCTCAGCGGACAGGGGGTATAGCTGGGGCCAACGTCCTGACTTTC. Based on the CDR3 plus reference TRBV18 and TRBJ2-6, the full variable domain is NAGVMQNPRHLVRRRGQEARLRCSPMKGHSHVYWYRQLPEEGLKFMVYLQKENIIDESGMPKERFSAEFPKEGPSILRIQQVVRGDSAAYFCASSQRTGGIAGANVLTFGAGSRLTVL.

DNA for the CDR3: TGTGCCAGCAGCCTATACTCACTGGGACTAGCGGGAGTCGGGGGGGTGAATGAGCAGTTCTTC. This gives the protein CASSLYSLGLAGVGGVNEQFF. The chain links TRBV7-3 to TRBJ2-1; 14 bases are a match to TRBD2. Losses at the gene ends were 5 bases for V and 7 bases for J; bases not matched to a gene: 22. CDR1 is SGHTA and CDR2 is FQGTGA in the germline V gene. The CDR3 totals 21 residues.

This chain connects TRBV2 to TRBJ2-5, with TRBD1 matching over 8 bases. The CDR3 extends over 17 amino acids. Trimming took 5 bases from V and 7 from J; bases not matched to a gene: 18. In germline, CDR1 is SNHLY, CDR2 FYNNEI. This CDR3 is CASSNTQGARALRTQYF. CDR3 nucleotides: TGTGCCAGCAGTAACACCCAGGGGGCGCGGGCTCTCCGGACCCAGTACTTC.

The chain recombines TRBV2 with TRBJ2-7, with D unclear. Germline assignment: CDR1 SNHLY and CDR2 FYNNEI. V lost 2 bases and J lost 0, with 11 bases in between. CDR3 length: 15 residues. In DNA, the CDR3 is TGTGCCAGCAGTGAACGTAAGTCGAGCTCCTACGAGCAGTACTTC. Its protein is CASSERKSSSYEQYF.

The genes are TRBV4-2 and TRBJ2-1; TRBD2 is a possible D gene (5 bases). This CDR3 is built from 15 residues. Germline-derived CDR1 and CDR2 are LGHNA and YNFKEQ. V lost 0 bases, J lost 10 bases, and 16 bases lay in between. The CDR3 is CASSQDEGPSGEQFF. Here the CDR3 DNA reads TGTGCCAGCAGCCAAGATGAAGGTCCAAGCGGAGAGCAGTTCTTC.

The rearrangement uses TRBV28 and TRBJ1-4; D gene unclear. The CDR3 has 12 amino acids. CDR1 MDHEN and CDR2 SYDVKM come from the germline V gene. V lost 7 bases and J lost 10, with 13 bases in between. Here the CDR3 reads CASTPPGGKLFF. The DNA for the CDR3 is TGTGCCAGCACCCCTCCCGGCGGAAAACTGTTTTTT.

This clone has a count of ten or more. V and J are TRBV6-1 and TRBJ2-7; 11 nucleotides agree with TRBD1. The CDR3 length is 17 residues. V lost 1 base to trimming and J lost 6 bases; unmatched junction nucleotides: 11. Germline V CDR1 and CDR2: MNHNS, SASEGT. The CDR3 region has the DNA TGTGCCAGCAGTGAAGGGTTGGGGGACAGGGGGTCTTCCGAGCAGTACTTC. This gives the protein CASSEGLGDRGSSEQYF.